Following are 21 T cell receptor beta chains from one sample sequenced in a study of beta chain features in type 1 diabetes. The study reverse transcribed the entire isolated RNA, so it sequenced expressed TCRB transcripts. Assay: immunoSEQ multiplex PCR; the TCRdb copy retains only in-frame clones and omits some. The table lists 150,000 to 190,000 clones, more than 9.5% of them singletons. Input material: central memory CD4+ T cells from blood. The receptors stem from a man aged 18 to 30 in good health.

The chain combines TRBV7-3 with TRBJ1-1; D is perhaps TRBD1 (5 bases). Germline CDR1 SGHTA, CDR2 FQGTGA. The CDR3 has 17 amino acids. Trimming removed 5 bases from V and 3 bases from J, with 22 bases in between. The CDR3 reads CASSRHGGLGKDTEAFF. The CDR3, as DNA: TGTGCCAGCAGCCGGCACGGGGGACTAGGCAAGGACACTGAAGCTTTCTTT.

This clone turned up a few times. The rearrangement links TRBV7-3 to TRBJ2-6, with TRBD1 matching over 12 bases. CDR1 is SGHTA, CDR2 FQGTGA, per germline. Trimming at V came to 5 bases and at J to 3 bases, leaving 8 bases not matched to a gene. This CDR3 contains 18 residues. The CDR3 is CASSPRGQGALGANVLTF. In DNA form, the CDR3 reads TGTGCCAGCAGCCCAAGGGGACAGGGGGCGCTTGGGGCCAACGTCCTGACTTTC.

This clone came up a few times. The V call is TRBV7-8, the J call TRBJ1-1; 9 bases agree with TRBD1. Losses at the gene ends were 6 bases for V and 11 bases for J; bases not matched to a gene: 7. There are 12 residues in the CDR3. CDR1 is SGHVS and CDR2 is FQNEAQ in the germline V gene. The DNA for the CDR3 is TGTGCCAGCAGTCGGACAGGGGAGAAGGCTTTCTTT. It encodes CASSRTGEKAFF.

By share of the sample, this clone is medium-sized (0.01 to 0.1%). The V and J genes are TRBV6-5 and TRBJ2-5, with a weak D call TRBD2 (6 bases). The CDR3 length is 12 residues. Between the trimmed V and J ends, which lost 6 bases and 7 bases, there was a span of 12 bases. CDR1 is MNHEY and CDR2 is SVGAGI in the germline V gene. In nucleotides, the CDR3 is TGTGCCAGCAGGGAGGGACTGGCGACCCAGTACTTC. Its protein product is CASREGLATQYF.

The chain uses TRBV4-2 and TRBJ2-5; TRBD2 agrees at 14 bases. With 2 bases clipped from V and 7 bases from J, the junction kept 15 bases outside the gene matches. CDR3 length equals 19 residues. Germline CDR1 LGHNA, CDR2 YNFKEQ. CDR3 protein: CASSQSRLAGGRGQRTQYF. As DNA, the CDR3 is TGTGCCAGCAGCCAATCGAGACTAGCGGGAGGGCGGGGGCAAAGGACCCAGTACTTC.

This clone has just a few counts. The CDR3 DNA reads as TGTGCCAGCAGTGAAGCGGCAGGGGGCCAGAGAAAACTGTTTTTT. Protein: CASSEAAGGQRKLFF. The chain couples TRBV2 to TRBJ1-4; the match to TRBD1 covers 8 bases. From germline, CDR1 is SNHLY and CDR2 FYNNEI. This CDR3 is 15 amino acids long. V lost 0 bases and J lost 10; bases outside the gene matches: 7.

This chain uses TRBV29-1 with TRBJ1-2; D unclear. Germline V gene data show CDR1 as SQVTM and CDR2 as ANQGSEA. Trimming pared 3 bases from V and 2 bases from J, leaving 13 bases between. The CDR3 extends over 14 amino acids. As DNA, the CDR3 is TGCAGCGTTGAGGCCGGCTTTCCCAACTATGGCTACACCTTC. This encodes CSVEAGFPNYGYTF.

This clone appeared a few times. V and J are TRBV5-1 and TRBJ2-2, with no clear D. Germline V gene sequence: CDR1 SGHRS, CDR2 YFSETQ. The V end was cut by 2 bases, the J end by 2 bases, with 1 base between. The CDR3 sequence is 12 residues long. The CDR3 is CASSLNTGELFF. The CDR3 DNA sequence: TGCGCCAGCAGCTTAAACACCGGGGAGCTGTTTTTT.

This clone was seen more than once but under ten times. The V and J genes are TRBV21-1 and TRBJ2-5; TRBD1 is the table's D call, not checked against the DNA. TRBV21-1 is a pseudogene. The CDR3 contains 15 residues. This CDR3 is CASVRGDRIGETQYF. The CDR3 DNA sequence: TGTGCCAGCGTTCGTGGAGACAGGATCGGGGAGACCCAGTACTTC.

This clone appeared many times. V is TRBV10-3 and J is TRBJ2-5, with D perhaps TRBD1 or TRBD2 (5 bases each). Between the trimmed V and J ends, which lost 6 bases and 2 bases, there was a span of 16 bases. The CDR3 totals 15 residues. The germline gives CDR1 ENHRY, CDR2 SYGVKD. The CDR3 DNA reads TGTGCCATCAGACCGGCCGGGACGGTTCAAGAGACCCAGTACTTC. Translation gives CAIRPAGTVQETQYF.

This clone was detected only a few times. The CDR3 region has the DNA TGTGCCAGCAGCTCCAGACTAGCGGGAGCCCTGGATACGCAGTATTTT. It specifies CASSSRLAGALDTQYF. J is TRBJ2-3 and V is TRBV11-2; 12 bases fit TRBD2. The CDR3 runs 16 residues. The V segment lost 4 bases and the J segment 6 bases; nucleotides outside the gene matches: 8. Germline-derived CDR1 and CDR2 are SGHAT and FQNNGV.

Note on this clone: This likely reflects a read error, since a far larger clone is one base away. The CDR3 DNA reads TGTGCCATCAGTCTCACCAGGGACGAGCAGTACTTC. Its translation is CAISLTRDEQYF. The V gene is TRBV10-3, the J gene TRBJ2-7; a possible D gene is TRBD1 (5 bases). This CDR3 has 12 amino acids. Trimming removed 5 bases from V and 5 bases from J, with 10 bases in between. The germline gives CDR1 ENHRY, CDR2 SYGVKD.

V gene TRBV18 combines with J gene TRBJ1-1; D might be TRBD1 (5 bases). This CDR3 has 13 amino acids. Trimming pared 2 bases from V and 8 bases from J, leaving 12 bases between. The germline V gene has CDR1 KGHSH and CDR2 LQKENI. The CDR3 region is CASSPEQELEAFF. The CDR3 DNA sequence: TGTGCCAGCTCACCAGAACAGGAGCTCGAAGCTTTCTTT.

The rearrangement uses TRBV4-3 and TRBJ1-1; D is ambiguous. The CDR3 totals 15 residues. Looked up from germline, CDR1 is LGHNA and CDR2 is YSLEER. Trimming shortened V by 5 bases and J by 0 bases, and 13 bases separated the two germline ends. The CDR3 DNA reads TGCGCCAGCAGCACCTCGGACGGCATGAACACTGAAGCTTTCTTT. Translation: CASSTSDGMNTEAFF.

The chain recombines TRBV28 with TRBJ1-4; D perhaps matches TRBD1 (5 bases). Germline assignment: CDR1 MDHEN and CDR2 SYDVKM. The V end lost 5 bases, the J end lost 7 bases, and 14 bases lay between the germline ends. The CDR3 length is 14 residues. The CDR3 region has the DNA TGTGCCAGCAGTGTAGACACTAGGGGTGAAAAACTGTTTTTT. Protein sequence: CASSVDTRGEKLFF.

The CDR3 DNA reads as TGCGCCAGCAGCTCCTCAGGGGACACTGAAGCTTTCTTT. This translates into CASSSSGDTEAFF. The chain has TRBV5-1 and TRBJ1-1; possible D gene TRBD1, 6 bases. V lost 3 bases and J lost 3, with 9 bases in between. This CDR3 has 13 residues. Germline CDR1 reads SGHRS; CDR2 reads YFSETQ.

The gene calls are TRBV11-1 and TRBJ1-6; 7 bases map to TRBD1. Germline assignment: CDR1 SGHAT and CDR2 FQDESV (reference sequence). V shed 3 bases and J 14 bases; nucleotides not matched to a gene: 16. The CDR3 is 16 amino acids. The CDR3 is CASSLGLRGHGFTLHF. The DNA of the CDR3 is TGTGCCAGCAGCTTGGGCCTAAGGGGGCACGGATTCACCCTCCACTTT. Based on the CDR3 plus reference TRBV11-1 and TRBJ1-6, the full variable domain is EAEVAQSPRYKITEKSQAVAFWCDPISGHATLYWYRQILGQGPELLVQFQDESVVDDSQLPKDRFSAERLKGVDSTLKIQPAELGDSAMYLCASSLGLRGHGFTLHFGNGTRLTVT.

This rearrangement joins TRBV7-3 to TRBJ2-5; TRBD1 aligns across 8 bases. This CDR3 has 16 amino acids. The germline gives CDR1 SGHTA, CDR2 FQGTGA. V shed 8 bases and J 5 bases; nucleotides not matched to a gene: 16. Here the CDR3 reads CASALLGRGRGETQYF. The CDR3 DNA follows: TGTGCCAGCGCGCTCCTCGGCAGGGGGCGCGGGGAGACCCAGTACTTC. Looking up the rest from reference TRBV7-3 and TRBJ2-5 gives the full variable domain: GAGVSQTPSNKVTEKGKYVELRCDPISGHTALYWYRQSLGQGPEFLIYFQGTGAADDSGLPNDRFFAVRPEGSVSTLKIQRTERGDSAVYLCASALLGRGRGETQYFGPGTRLLVL.

The CDR3 loop reads CASTLGRYGYNEQFF. CDR3 DNA: TGTGCCAGTACCCTAGGGCGCTACGGGTACAATGAGCAGTTCTTC. V and J are TRBV19 and TRBJ2-1, with unresolved D. Germline values: CDR1 LNHDA, CDR2 SQIVND (reference sequence). This CDR3 is built from 15 residues. Trimming took 7 bases from V and 4 from J, leaving 17 bases between them.

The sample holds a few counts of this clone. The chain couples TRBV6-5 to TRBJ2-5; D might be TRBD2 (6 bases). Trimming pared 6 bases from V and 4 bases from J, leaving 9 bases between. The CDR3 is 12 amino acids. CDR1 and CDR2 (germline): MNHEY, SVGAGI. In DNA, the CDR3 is TGTGCCAGCAGAGATAGCGGAGAGACCCAGTACTTC. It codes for CASRDSGETQYF.

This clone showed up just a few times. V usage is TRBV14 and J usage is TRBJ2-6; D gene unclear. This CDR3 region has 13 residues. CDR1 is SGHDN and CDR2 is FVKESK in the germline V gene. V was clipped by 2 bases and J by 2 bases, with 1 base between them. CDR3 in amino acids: CASSQPGANVLTF. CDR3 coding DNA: TGTGCCAGCAGCCAACCTGGGGCCAACGTCCTGACTTTC.